Following are 9 T cell receptor beta chains from one sample sequenced in a study of blood T cell repertoires in COVID-19. The repertoire was sequenced with immunoSEQ multiplex PCR; TCRdb's copy has only in-frame clones and lacks some. Of tens of thousands of clones listed, about 90% are singletons. Specimen: peripheral blood. The origin of the receptors is a man aged 35 to 55 with COVID-19, enrolled during active disease.

J is TRBJ1-3 and V is TRBV4-2; TRBD1 is a possible D gene (6 bases). V was cut by 6 bases and J by 0 bases, with 6 bases left in between. The CDR3 runs to 13 residues. Germline CDR1 reads LGHNA; CDR2 reads YNFKEQ. The CDR3 nucleotides read TGTGCCAGCAGGGGGGCCTCTGGAAACACCATATATTTT. Amino acid sequence: CASRGASGNTIYF.

This sequence joins TRBV5-1 and TRBJ2-1, with 7 nucleotides matching TRBD2. Germline CDR1 and CDR2: SGHRS and YFSETQ. The CDR3 length is 12 residues. V was pared by 0 bases and J by 16 bases, with 7 bases of the junction left unmatched. The CDR3 DNA sequence: TGCGCCAGCAGCTTGGTCGGCGGGGGTGGATTCTTC. This gives the protein CASSLVGGGGFF.

Turning to this clone: This CDR3 is also generated by other DNA sequences in the sample. This chain uses TRBV7-9 with TRBJ2-7; 11 nucleotides agree with TRBD2. Germline lookup yields CDR1 SEHNR and CDR2 FQNEAQ (reference sequence). With 5 bases clipped from V and 4 bases from J, the junction kept 4 bases outside the gene matches. The CDR3 contains 14 residues. The CDR3 nucleotides read TGTGCCAGCAGCCTTAGCGGGGGGGCTTACGAGCAGTACTTC. Protein sequence: CASSLSGGAYEQYF.

The chain employs TRBV18 and TRBJ1-1; D gene unclear. The CDR3 is 13 residues long. CDR1 is KGHSH and CDR2 is LQKENI in the germline V gene. The V end lost 6 bases, the J end lost 6 bases, and 14 bases lay between the germline ends. The CDR3 here is CASSSEGSAEAFF. CDR3 in DNA: TGTGCCAGCTCCTCCGAGGGTTCCGCTGAAGCTTTCTTT.

This clone was found once. The chain carries TRBV28 and TRBJ1-1, with a tentative D call TRBD1 (5 bases). The CDR3 consists of 13 residues. Deletions cut 6 bases from V and 10 bases from J, with 18 bases between. Germline loops: CDR1 MDHEN, CDR2 SYDVKM. The CDR3 DNA is TGTGCCAGCAGCAGCGAACTTGATGGGGCAGCTTTCTTT. Protein product: CASSSELDGAAFF.

The chain combines TRBV27 with TRBJ2-5, with TRBD2 identical over 9 bases. V lost 6 bases to trimming and J lost 5 bases; unmatched junction nucleotides: 10. CDR3 length: 15 amino acids. The germline CDR1 and CDR2 sequences are MNHEY and SMNVEV (reference sequence). The DNA of the CDR3 is TGTGCCAGCAGACGTGTAGCGGGGGCAGGGGAGACCCAGTACTTC. It is translated as CASRRVAGAGETQYF.

V gene TRBV5-1 combines with J gene TRBJ1-6; D gene unclear. V lost 0 bases to trimming and J lost 0 bases, with 13 bases between them. CDR3 length: 18 residues. Germline CDR1 is SGHRS and CDR2 is YFSETQ. The DNA of the CDR3 is TGCGCCAGCAGCTTGGTGGGCCAGGATCGCTCCTATAATTCACCCCTCCACTTT. It codes for CASSLVGQDRSYNSPLHF.

At least ten counts were recorded for this clone. The gene calls are TRBV2 and TRBJ2-1, with a weak D call TRBD2 (7 bases). Per the germline V gene, CDR1 is SNHLY and CDR2 is FYNNEI. V lost 4 bases, J lost 3 bases, and 13 bases lay in between. The CDR3 is made up of 15 amino acids. The CDR3 loop is CASSGGRDIYNEQFF. Written as DNA, the CDR3 is TGTGCCAGCAGTGGTGGGAGGGACATCTACAATGAGCAGTTCTTC.

The chain carries TRBV4-2 and TRBJ2-1, with 10 bases aligning to TRBD2. The germline V gene encodes CDR1 LGHNA and CDR2 YNFKEQ. CDR3 length: 18 residues. Trimming cost V 0 bases and J 6 bases; bases outside gene matches: 11. The CDR3 DNA reads TGTGCCAGCAGCCAAGACCCACTTAGGAGCGGGGGGGCCAATGAGCAGTTCTTC. This sequence encodes CASSQDPLRSGGANEQFF.